This T cell receptor (beta chain) was found in a study of CD8 T cells in Susac syndrome. Study findings and constraints: Susac-specific public clones numbered more than 15 in total CD8+ repertoires (and roughly five in CD8+ TEMRA repertoires).

With respect to this clonotype: Antigen: not known.

A quantity of about 0.5 to 1 ug RNA underwent reverse transcription using random hexamers. TCRdb recomputed calls from the immunoSEQ multiplex PCR reads with MiXCR, one row per CDR3 protein. The sample carries 120,000 or so distinct CDR3 sequences, 90% to 95% recorded once. CDR1 and CDR2 from the germline V gene are MGHRA and YSYEKL. V was pared by 2 bases and J by 2 bases, with 19 bases between. This CDR3 comprises 17 residues. Sequencing targeted TCR beta in T cells from blood (CD8+ and CD4+). This rearrangement joins TRBV4-1 to TRBJ2-7, with D possibly being TRBD1 (5 bases). Sequenced: CD8+ T cells from PBMCs. The TCR sequence derives from a human donor with Susac syndrome. CDR3 coding DNA: TGCGCCAGCAGCCAAAGTGCCCCCCCCAGGGCGACCTACGAGCAGTACTTC. Translation gives CASSQSAPPRATYEQYF.